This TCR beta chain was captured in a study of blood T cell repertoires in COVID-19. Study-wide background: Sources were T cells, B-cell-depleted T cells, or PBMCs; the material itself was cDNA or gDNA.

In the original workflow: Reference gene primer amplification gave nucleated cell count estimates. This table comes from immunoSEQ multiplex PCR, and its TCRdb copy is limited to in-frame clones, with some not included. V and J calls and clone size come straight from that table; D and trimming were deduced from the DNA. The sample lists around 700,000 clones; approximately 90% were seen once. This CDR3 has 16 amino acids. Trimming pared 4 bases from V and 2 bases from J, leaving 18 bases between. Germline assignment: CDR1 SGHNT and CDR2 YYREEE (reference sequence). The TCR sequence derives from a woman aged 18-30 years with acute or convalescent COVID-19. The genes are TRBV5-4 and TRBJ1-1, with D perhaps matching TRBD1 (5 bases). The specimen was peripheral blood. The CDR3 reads CASSRGMGVSNTEAFF. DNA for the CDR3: TGTGCCAGCAGCCGGGGGATGGGGGTCTCAAACACTGAAGCTTTCTTT.